These 21 T cell receptor beta chains were sequenced from one sample in a study of technical replicates of blood from several donors. Method: immunoSEQ multiplex PCR; TCRdb's copy keeps in-frame clones and lacks some. The sample has 60,000 to 80,000 clones, roughly 90% seen once. Sequenced: PBMCs. The receptor source for this set is a human donor in good health. Some clones in this sample may be carry-over from other donors' samples.

The J gene is TRBJ2-3, the V gene TRBV9, with 9 bases identical to TRBD2. The CDR3 has 18 residues. Germline assignment: CDR1 SGDLS and CDR2 YYNGEE. V was pared by 3 bases and J by 2 bases, with 13 bases of the junction left unmatched. This CDR3 is CASSALPGAGGVTDTQYF. The CDR3 DNA follows: TGTGCCAGCAGCGCGCTCCCGGGAGCGGGGGGCGTCACAGATACGCAGTATTTT.

J is TRBJ1-2 and V is TRBV12-5, with D perhaps TRBD1 (6 bases). CDR1 is LGHNT, CDR2 FRNRAP, per germline. The V end was cut by 1 base, the J end by 8 bases, with 20 bases between. CDR3 length: 16 residues. CDR3 in DNA: TGTGCTAGTGGTTTGGGCGGACAGTTTGGGCCTTTAGGCTACACCTTC. Protein product: CASGLGGQFGPLGYTF. Looking up the rest from reference TRBV12-5 and TRBJ1-2 gives the full variable domain: DARVTQTPRHKVTEMGQEVTMRCQPILGHNTVFWYRQTMMQGLELLAYFRNRAPLDDSGMPKDRFSAEMPDATLATLKIQPSEPRDSAVYFCASGLGGQFGPLGYTFGSGTRLTVV.

V and J are TRBV9 and TRBJ2-1; 8 nucleotides line up with TRBD2. CDR1 and CDR2 from the germline V gene are SGDLS and YYNGEE. The CDR3 is 14 amino acids. Trimming took 4 bases from V and 5 from J; bases not matched to a gene: 5. CDR3 nucleotide sequence: TGTGCCAGCAGCACATGGACTAGCCACAATGAGCAGTTCTTC. Protein: CASSTWTSHNEQFF. The full variable domain, its missing parts supplied by reference TRBV9 and TRBJ2-1, is DSGVTQTPKHLITATGQRVTLRCSPRSGDLSVYWYQQSLDQGLQFLIQYYNGEERAKGNILERFSAQQFPDLHSELNLSSLELGDSALYFCASSTWTSHNEQFFGPGTRLTVL.

The chain couples TRBV2 to TRBJ2-5, with 9 bases that match TRBD2. Trimming cost V 7 bases and J 3 bases; bases outside gene matches: 6. The CDR3 length is 14 residues. CDR1 SNHLY and CDR2 FYNNEI come from the germline V gene. The CDR3 DNA sequence: TGTGCCAGCAAATCGCGGGGGGGGAAAGAGACCCAGTACTTC. This encodes CASKSRGGKETQYF.

The rearrangement links TRBV18 to TRBJ2-7; D is ambiguous. CDR1 is KGHSH, CDR2 LQKENI, per germline. The CDR3 totals 13 residues. V lost 3 bases and J 4 bases, leaving 10 bases between the germline ends. CDR3 amino acids: CASSPGDGYEQYF. DNA for the CDR3: TGTGCCAGCTCACCTGGAGACGGATACGAGCAGTACTTC.

The chain is built from TRBV6-5 and TRBJ1-1, with D uncertain. Germline V gene data show CDR1 as MNHEY and CDR2 as SVGAGI. V lost 2 bases and J lost 6, with 16 bases in between. The CDR3 has 15 residues. In nucleotides, the CDR3 is TGTGCCAGCAGTTACCACAACCGAAGATTCGCTGAAGCTTTCTTT. It translates to CASSYHNRRFAEAFF.

The chain uses TRBV7-6 and TRBJ1-1, with a tentative D call TRBD1 (6 bases). Trimming removed 1 base at V and 4 bases at J, with 13 bases between. The CDR3 runs 15 residues. Germline values: CDR1 SGHVS, CDR2 FNYEAQ. CDR3 sequence (DNA): TGTGCCAGCAGCTTAGAGGCGGGGGGCTTCACTGAAGCTTTCTTT. As protein: CASSLEAGGFTEAFF.

This chain uses TRBV9 with TRBJ1-1; 7 bases agree with TRBD1. Germline trimming cut 7 bases from V and 6 bases from J; bases unmatched to any gene: 9. This CDR3 has 13 residues. The V gene's germline CDR1 is SGDLS and CDR2 YYNGEE. This CDR3 reads CASGKTGRAEAFF. CDR3 nucleotides: TGTGCCAGCGGAAAGACAGGGCGCGCTGAAGCTTTCTTT.

The chain employs TRBV2 and TRBJ1-5; TRBD1 aligns across 9 bases. The V gene end was trimmed by 3 bases and the J gene end by 1 base; junction bases not matched to a gene: 7. Germline CDR1 SNHLY, CDR2 FYNNEI. The CDR3 totals 17 residues. The chain's CDR3 is CASSEGQGIRSNQPQHF. As DNA, the CDR3 is TGTGCCAGCAGTGAGGGACAGGGAATTCGAAGCAATCAGCCCCAGCATTTT. Drawing the rest from reference TRBV2 and TRBJ1-5, the complete variable domain is EPEVTQTPSHQVTQMGQEVILRCVPISNHLYFYWYRQILGQKVEFLVSFYNNEISEKSEIFDDQFSVERPDGSNFTLKIRSTKLEDSAMYFCASSEGQGIRSNQPQHFGDGTRLSIL.

This sequence joins TRBV19 and TRBJ2-5; D gene unclear. The CDR3 is 13 residues long. Germline V CDR1 and CDR2: LNHDA, SQIVND (reference sequence). The V end lost 3 bases, the J end lost 5 bases, and 10 bases lay between the germline ends. The CDR3 reads CASSMGYWETQYF. CDR3 in DNA: TGTGCCAGTAGTATGGGCTATTGGGAGACCCAGTACTTC.

This chain joins TRBV12-5 and TRBJ1-2; 7 nucleotides line up with TRBD1. Germline V gene data show CDR1 as LGHNT and CDR2 as FRNRAP. Trimming cost V 2 bases and J 0 bases; bases outside gene matches: 9. This CDR3 comprises 17 residues. The CDR3 DNA sequence: TGTGCTAGTGGTTTGCCAATGTTAGGGACAGCTAACTATGGCTACACCTTC. Translated, it gives CASGLPMLGTANYGYTF.

The genes are TRBV5-1 and TRBJ1-2; D gene unclear. Germline loops: CDR1 SGHRS, CDR2 YFSETQ. The CDR3 loop spans 14 amino acids. Trimming cost V 0 bases and J 1 base, with 7 bases left between them. The CDR3 loop reads CASSLAGNNYGYTF. The CDR3 DNA reads TGCGCCAGCAGCTTGGCTGGCAATAACTATGGCTACACCTTC.

This chain connects TRBV11-3 to TRBJ2-4; 10 nucleotides line up with TRBD2. The germline CDR1 and CDR2 sequences are SGHNT and YENEEA. V trimming: 3 bases; J trimming: 1 base; junction bases outside the gene matches: 12. The CDR3 runs to 19 residues. Here the CDR3 reads CASSFGASGRGGAKNIQYF. CDR3 sequence (DNA): TGTGCCAGCAGCTTTGGCGCTAGCGGGAGAGGTGGGGCCAAAAACATTCAGTACTTC.

The chain links TRBV4-3 to TRBJ1-4; no clear D gene. Germline V gene lookup returns CDR1 LGHNA and CDR2 YSLEER. Trimming removed 0 bases from V and 3 bases from J, with 8 bases in between. CDR3 length equals 15 residues. The CDR3 here is CASSQDRSANEKLFF. The DNA of the CDR3 is TGCGCCAGCAGCCAAGATCGGTCGGCTAATGAAAAACTGTTTTTT.

V is TRBV6-5 and J is TRBJ2-5, with D hard to call. The CDR3 totals 15 residues. Germline lookup yields CDR1 MNHEY and CDR2 SVGAGI. V lost 4 bases and J lost 0, with 12 bases in between. Here the CDR3 reads CASSFVDSYQETQYF. In nucleotides, the CDR3 is TGTGCCAGCAGTTTCGTAGACTCCTACCAAGAGACCCAGTACTTC.

Of note for this clone: The DNA is omitted, as the CDR3 cannot be located on it reliably, and the CDR3 follows TCRdb's listing. V and J are TRBV1 and TRBJ2-2; TRBD2, the table's D call, was not compared with the DNA. TRBV1 is a recognized pseudogene. The CDR3 region is 18 residues in length, termini included. CDR3 protein: CTSSQDWGGGANTGELFF.

V usage is TRBV7-2 and J usage is TRBJ1-1, with TRBD1 matching 9 bases. The length of the CDR3 is 14 residues. The V gene end was trimmed by 1 base and the J gene end by 3 bases; junction bases not matched to a gene: 0. CDR1 and CDR2 (germline): SGHTA, FQGNSA. The CDR3 DNA reads TGTGCCAGCAGCTTAGGGACAGGGGACACTGAAGCTTTCTTT. This encodes CASSLGTGDTEAFF.

The chain carries TRBV29-1 and TRBJ2-5; D call uncertain. V was trimmed by 5 bases and J by 4 bases, leaving 11 bases between them. Germline V gives CDR1 SQVTM, CDR2 ANQGSEA. The CDR3 covers 12 residues. Here the CDR3 DNA reads TGCAGCGTTCGAAAGGCGGTAGAGACCCAGTACTTC. This gives the protein CSVRKAVETQYF.

The V call is TRBV4-1, the J call TRBJ2-1; TRBD2 agrees at 10 bases. Trimming at V came to 0 bases and at J to 0 bases, leaving 5 bases not matched to a gene. Looked up from germline, CDR1 is MGHRA and CDR2 is YSYEKL. The CDR3 contains 18 residues. In DNA form, the CDR3 reads TGCGCCAGCAGCCAAGATGCAGGACTAGCGGACTCCTACAATGAGCAGTTCTTC. Translating it yields CASSQDAGLADSYNEQFF.

The CDR3, as DNA: TGTGCCAGCAGACCCCACCCCGGACAGGGGACGAACAATCAGCCCCAGCATTTT. Its translation: CASRPHPGQGTNNQPQHF. The chain links TRBV7-7 to TRBJ1-5, with TRBD1 matching 9 bases. V lost 6 bases, J lost 3 bases, and 15 bases stayed unmatched. CDR1 is SSHAT and CDR2 is FNYEAQ in the germline V gene (reference sequence). This CDR3 has 18 amino acids.

The chain recombines TRBV29-1 with TRBJ2-1, with D hard to call. CDR1 is SQVTM and CDR2 is ANQGSEA in the germline V gene. Trimming stripped 5 bases from V and 6 bases from J, with 8 bases between. The CDR3 consists of 11 residues. The CDR3 region has the DNA TGCAGCGTTCCAGCGTTCAATGAGCAGTTCTTC. Its translation: CSVPAFNEQFF.